This T cell receptor (beta chain) emerged from a study of OX40 agonist ivuxolimab in advanced cancers. Trimming cost V 6 bases and J 1 base; bases outside gene matches: 2. CDR3 length: 13 residues. Germline CDR1 reads SNHLY; CDR2 reads FYNNEI. Only in-frame clones appear in the TCRdb table, and some are missing; sequencing was by immunoSEQ multiplex PCR. The data hold about 25,000 clones, with around 86% observed a single time. This clonotype was obtained from an adult with an advanced solid tumor such as melanoma, head and neck, liver or kidney cancer. This chain connects TRBV2 to TRBJ2-7; the match to TRBD2 covers 8 bases. The specimen was CD4+ or CD8+ T cells sorted from blood, collected in a trial of the OX40 agonist ivuxolimab. This CDR3 reads CASSGRGSYEQYF. The CDR3 DNA reads TGTGCCAGCAGCGGGAGGGGATCCTACGAGCAGTACTTC.